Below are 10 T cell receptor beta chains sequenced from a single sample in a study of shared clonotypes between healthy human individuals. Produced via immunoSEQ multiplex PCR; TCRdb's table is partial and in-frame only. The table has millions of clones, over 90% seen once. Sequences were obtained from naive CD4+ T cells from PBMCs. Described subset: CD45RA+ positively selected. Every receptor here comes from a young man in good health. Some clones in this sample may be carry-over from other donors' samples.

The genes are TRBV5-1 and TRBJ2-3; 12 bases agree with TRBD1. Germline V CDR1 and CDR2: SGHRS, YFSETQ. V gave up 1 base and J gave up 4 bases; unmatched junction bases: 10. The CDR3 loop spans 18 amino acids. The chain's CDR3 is CASSLSRDRGLGADTQYF. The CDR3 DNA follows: TGCGCCAGCAGCTTGTCTCGGGACAGGGGGCTGGGCGCAGATACGCAGTATTTT.

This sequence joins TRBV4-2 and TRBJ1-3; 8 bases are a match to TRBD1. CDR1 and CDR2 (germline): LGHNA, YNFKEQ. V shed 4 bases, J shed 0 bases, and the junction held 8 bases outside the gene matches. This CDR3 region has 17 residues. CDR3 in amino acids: CASSPPLGQDSGNTIYF. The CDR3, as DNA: TGTGCCAGCAGCCCGCCCCTGGGACAGGACTCTGGAAACACCATATATTTT.

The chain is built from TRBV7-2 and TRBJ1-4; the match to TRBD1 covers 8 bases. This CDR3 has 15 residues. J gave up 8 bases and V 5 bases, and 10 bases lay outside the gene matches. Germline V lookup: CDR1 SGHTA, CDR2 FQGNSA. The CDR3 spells CASSPDGTGYEKLFF. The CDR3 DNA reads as TGTGCCAGCAGCCCCGATGGGACAGGATACGAAAAACTGTTTTTT.

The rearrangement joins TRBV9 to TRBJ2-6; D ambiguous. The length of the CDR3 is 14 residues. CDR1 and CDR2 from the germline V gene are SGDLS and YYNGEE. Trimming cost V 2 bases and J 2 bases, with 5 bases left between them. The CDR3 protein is CASSVLPGANVLTF. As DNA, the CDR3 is TGTGCCAGCAGCGTCCTACCTGGGGCCAACGTCCTGACTTTC.

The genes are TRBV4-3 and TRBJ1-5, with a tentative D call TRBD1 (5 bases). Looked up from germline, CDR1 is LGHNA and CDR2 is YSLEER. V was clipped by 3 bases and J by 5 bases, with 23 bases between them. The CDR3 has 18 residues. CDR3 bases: TGCGCCAGCAGCCACTCAAAGGCGGGTAGACCGGGGGATCAGCCCCAGCATTTT. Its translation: CASSHSKAGRPGDQPQHF.

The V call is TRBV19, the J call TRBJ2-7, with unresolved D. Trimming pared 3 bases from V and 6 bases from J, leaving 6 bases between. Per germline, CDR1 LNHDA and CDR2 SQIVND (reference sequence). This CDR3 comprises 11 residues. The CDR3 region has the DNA TGTGCCAGTAGTATTTATGGCGAGCAGTACTTC. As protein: CASSIYGEQYF.

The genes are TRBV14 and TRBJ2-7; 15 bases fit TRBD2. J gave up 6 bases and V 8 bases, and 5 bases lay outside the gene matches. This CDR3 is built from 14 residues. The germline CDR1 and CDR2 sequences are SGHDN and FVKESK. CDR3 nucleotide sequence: TGTGCCAGCGCTAGGGGACTAGCGGGAGGCGAGCAGTACTTC. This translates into CASARGLAGGEQYF.

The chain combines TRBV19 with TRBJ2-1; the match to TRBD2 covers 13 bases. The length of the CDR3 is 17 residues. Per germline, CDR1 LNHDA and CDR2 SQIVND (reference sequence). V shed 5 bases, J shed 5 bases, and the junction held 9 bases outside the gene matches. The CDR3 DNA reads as TGTGCCAGTAGTCCGCGGACTAGCGGGAGTTCAAACAATGAGCAGTTCTTC. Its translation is CASSPRTSGSSNNEQFF.

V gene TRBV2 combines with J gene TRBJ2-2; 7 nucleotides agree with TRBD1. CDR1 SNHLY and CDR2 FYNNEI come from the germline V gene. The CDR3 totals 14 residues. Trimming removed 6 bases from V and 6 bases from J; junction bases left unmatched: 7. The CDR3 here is CASRTSQGAGELFF. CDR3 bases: TGTGCCAGCAGGACGAGCCAGGGGGCCGGGGAGCTGTTTTTT.

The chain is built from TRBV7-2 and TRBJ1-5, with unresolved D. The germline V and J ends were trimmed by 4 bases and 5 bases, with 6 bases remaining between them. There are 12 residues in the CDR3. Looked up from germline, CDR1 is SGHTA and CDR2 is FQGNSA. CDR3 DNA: TGTGCCAGCAGCTCCCCCTATCAGCCCCAGCATTTT. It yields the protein CASSSPYQPQHF.